This TCR beta chain is from a study of blood T cell repertoires in COVID-19 (dated by TCRdb to about 2020). Turning to the overall study: The collaborator samples originated in the United States, Italy and Spain and spanned the acute and convalescent phases of COVID-19. Samples were obtained from the ongoing ImmuneRACE study (first 160 participants) and from some 1,300 subjects provided by 6 global collaborators. The repertoires were released in a freely available public database intended as a resource for research on the immune response to SARS-CoV-2. Subjects who had been exposed to COVID-19, were actively infected with it, or had recovered from it provided the deeply sampled blood TCRbeta repertoires that made up the dataset. A de-identified subject ID, COVID-19 status, age in years and sex were almost always included in the sample metadata. The prospective study material was composed of cDNA or gDNA derived from T cells, B-cell-depleted T cells, or PBMCs. HLA class I and class II types, where available, came from metadata supplied by the sample provider rather than from assay-based typing. Overall results and qualifications from the work: How much clinical and demographic metadata was included differed by source and by participant, and the metadata was provided uncurated.

As for this clone: Its antigen is still unknown. No base quality information exists; no much larger clone differs at one position.

TCRbeta CDR3 regions were amplified from genomic DNA by means of the immunoSEQ Assay, a bias-controlled multiplex PCR. The original pipeline was this. Within the assay, amplification of reference gene primers was used to estimate how many nucleated cells each sample contained. To quantify the absolute abundance of each unique TCRbeta CDR3 rearrangement, sequence reads were collapsed and filtered. For each sample, productive Simpson clonality was calculated as the square root of Simpson's diversity index across productive rearrangements. TCRdb took over this immuneACCESS table, retaining in-frame rearrangements with V and J assigned. Such tables are incomplete; in checked studies, under half of the missing clones stem from an unresolved V gene, and the remainder is unexplained. V and J calls and clone size come straight from that table; D and trimming were deduced from the DNA. In this sample the table shows 62,000 or so clones, 80% to 90% of which occur a single time. 3.5% to 4% of the sample is held by the ten biggest clonotypes.

Participants in the prospective study were enrolled through a virtual design, were aged roughly 18 to 95 years, and lived in fewer than 30 United States geographic areas. To assign participants to cohorts, the prospective study relied on clinical history that participants themselves reported in a screening survey and a study questionnaire. Each participant in the prospective study had whole blood, serum and a nasopharyngeal or oropharyngeal swab collected by mobile phlebotomists. Over a roughly two-month period, participants in the prospective study had the option of providing additional blood draws and questionnaires. Before DNA extraction, prospective study blood samples were shipped either frozen or at room temperature. The trim is 3 bases for V and 5 bases for J, with a gap of 10 bases between the germline ends. CDR1 and CDR2, looked up from the germline V gene, are MDHEN and SYDVKM. Spanning cysteine to phenylalanine, the CDR3 consists of 14 amino acids. Of all the DNA, just the CDR3 is kept, 42 bases in frame from base 1.

This chain is built from TRBV28 and TRBJ2-2, with the D gene too uncertain to name. The source material was PBMCs or T cells enriched from blood (not recorded which). This TCR came from a woman aged 40 to 49 with acute COVID-19. This receptor has the CDR3 CASSFGQATGELFF. The DNA reads TGTGCCAGCAGTTTTGGGCAGGCTACCGGGGAGCTGTTTTTT.